This TCR beta chain originates from a study of T cells in Graves' hyperthyroidism and ophthalmopathy. The CDR3 is 13 residues long. Germline values: CDR1 SGHNT, CDR2 YENEEA. The V end lost 2 bases, the J end lost 5 bases, and 9 bases lay between the germline ends. Amplification of TCR beta CDR3 regions used RNA as the template. HTBI primers were used for first-round RT-PCR of the TCR CDR3. From the multiplex PCR reads, TCRdb called clonotypes with MiXCR, one entry per CDR3 protein. Of 400,000 to 550,000 distinct CDR3 sequences listed, around 22% are singletons. This clonotype showed up many times. Sequenced: blood. The J gene is TRBJ1-1, the V gene TRBV11-3, with unresolved D. This clonotype was sampled from a young woman with Graves' ophthalmopathy. Here the CDR3 DNA reads TGTGCCAGCAGCTTAACCTCATTGACTGAAGCTTTCTTT. Translated: CASSLTSLTEAFF. Full variable domain (rest looked up from reference TRBV11-3 and TRBJ1-1): EAGVVQSPRYKIIEKKQPVAFWCNPISGHNTLYWYLQNLGQGPELLIRYENEEAVDDSQLPKDRFSAERLKGVDSTLKIQPAELGDSAVYLCASSLTSLTEAFFGQGTRLTVV.